The 30 T cell receptor beta chains reported below all come from one sample, sequenced in a study of blood T cells in healthy people across ages. It was with a sample-barcoded 5' primer and a J-beta primer mix that a second PCR of roughly 6 to 12 cycles was run. Each CDR3 protein is one row after TCRdb ran MiXCR on the 5' RACE reads. The sample yields 540,000 or so distinct CDR3 sequences, 40% to 55% seen once. The sequenced sample was blood. All receptors come from a man aged 80 or over in good health.

This clonotype was seen only a few times. The rearrangement joins TRBV7-2 to TRBJ1-5, with D unclear. Germline loops: CDR1 SGHTA, CDR2 FQGNSA. With 1 base removed from V and 2 bases from J, the gap between germline ends came to 6 bases. The CDR3 covers 14 residues. CDR3 protein: CASSLGVGNQPQHF. CDR3 sequence (DNA): TGTGCCAGCAGCTTAGGGGTGGGCAATCAGCCCCAGCATTTT.

The rearrangement links TRBV20-1 to TRBJ2-1, with no clear D. This CDR3 is 13 amino acids long. V was clipped by 3 bases and J by 1 base, with 7 bases between them. The V gene's germline CDR1 is DFQATT and CDR2 SNEGSKA (reference sequence). CDR3: CSASASSYNEQFF. The CDR3 DNA sequence: TGCAGTGCTAGCGCTAGTTCCTACAATGAGCAGTTCTTC.

The chain couples TRBV29-1 to TRBJ1-5; D is unresolved. Trimming left V 4 bases short and J 5 bases short, with 12 bases between. The CDR3 consists of 13 residues. CDR1 is SQVTM, CDR2 ANQGSEA, per germline. CDR3 coding DNA: TGCAGCGTTGGACCCCTAGGAGATCAGCCCCAGCATTTT. Protein: CSVGPLGDQPQHF.

This chain connects TRBV6-5 to TRBJ2-1; 7 bases fit TRBD1. The length of the CDR3 is 15 residues. J gave up 10 bases and V 5 bases, and 14 bases lay outside the gene matches. CDR1 is MNHEY and CDR2 is SVGAGI in the germline V gene. The CDR3 region is CASSRDRGPAYEQFF. The CDR3 nucleotides read TGTGCCAGCAGTCGGGACAGAGGACCAGCCTACGAGCAGTTCTTC.

V and J are TRBV29-1 and TRBJ2-5; a possible D gene is TRBD1 (6 bases). Germline CDR1 SQVTM, CDR2 ANQGSEA. Trimming cost V 7 bases and J 4 bases, with 16 bases left between them. This CDR3 region has 13 residues. The CDR3 loop reads CSDVGAQGETQYF. CDR3 DNA: TGCAGCGATGTGGGGGCGCAGGGAGAGACCCAGTACTTC.

This clonotype was counted a few times. J is TRBJ1-2 and V is TRBV7-2; TRBD1 matches at 7 bases. Germline V gene lookup returns CDR1 SGHTA and CDR2 FQGNSA. There are 15 residues in the CDR3. The V and J ends lost 3 bases and 8 bases, in that order; junction bases with no gene match: 12. This CDR3 is CASSFVPGQMSGYTF. The CDR3 region has the DNA TGTGCCAGCAGCTTTGTACCGGGACAGATGAGCGGCTACACCTTC.

V gene TRBV7-2 combines with J gene TRBJ2-7; D is possibly TRBD2 (5 bases). The CDR3 length is 14 residues. In germline, CDR1 is SGHTA, CDR2 FQGNSA. Between the trimmed V and J ends, which lost 2 bases and 2 bases, there was a span of 10 bases. As DNA, the CDR3 is TGTGCCAGCAGCTTAAGGCGGGTCCCCTACGAGCAGTACTTC. Translated, it gives CASSLRRVPYEQYF.

The chain has TRBV6-2 or TRBV6-3 and TRBJ2-5, with 13 bases lining up with TRBD2. CDR1 is MNHEY and CDR2 is SVGEGT in the germline V gene. The CDR3 totals 16 residues. Trimming took 4 bases from V and 5 from J; bases not matched to a gene: 7. This chain's CDR3 is CASSWTSGRGEETQYF. In DNA, the CDR3 is TGTGCCAGCAGTTGGACTAGCGGGAGAGGTGAGGAGACCCAGTACTTC.

This clonotype came up a few times. V and J are TRBV27 and TRBJ2-7; tentative D call: TRBD1 (7 bases). The V and J ends lost 5 bases and 7 bases respectively, with 18 bases between them. The CDR3 extends over 14 amino acids. Looked up from germline, CDR1 is MNHEY and CDR2 is SMNVEV (reference sequence). CDR3 amino acids: CASSPRRDSGEQYF. The CDR3 coding sequence is TGTGCCAGCAGTCCAAGGAGGGACAGCGGAGAGCAGTACTTC.

The V and J genes are TRBV28 and TRBJ2-7; 8 bases match TRBD1. The junction had 8 bases not matched to a gene; V was cut back by 6 bases and J by 4 bases. Germline CDR1 reads MDHEN; CDR2 reads SYDVKM. CDR3 length: 14 amino acids. The CDR3 DNA follows: TGTGCCAGCAGATCCCGACAGGGGCATTACGAGCAGTACTTC. This encodes CASRSRQGHYEQYF.

This clonotype has just a few counts. The chain has TRBV6-2 or TRBV6-3 and TRBJ2-4; tentative D call: TRBD1 (5 bases). Germline V gene sequence: CDR1 MNHEY, CDR2 SVGEGT. The CDR3 is 15 residues long. V gave up 2 bases and J gave up 6 bases, with 14 bases separating them. CDR3 DNA: TGTGCCAGCAGTTACGGTAGGGGATTTAGAAACATTCAGTACTTC. Translated: CASSYGRGFRNIQYF.

This clonotype has just one count. The chain joins TRBV5-6 to TRBJ2-1, with 8 bases identical to TRBD1. The CDR3 covers 15 residues. The V gene's germline CDR1 is SGHDT and CDR2 YYEEEE. J lost 8 bases, V lost 0 bases, and 7 bases had no gene match. The CDR3 region has the DNA TGTGCCAGCAGCTTGGAAAGGACAGGGTGGCATGAGCAGTTCTTC. This gives the protein CASSLERTGWHEQFF.

As to this clonotype: The junction departs from the called germline gene at one end, perhaps through a read error. V gene TRBV5-6 combines with J gene TRBJ2-7, with a possible D match to TRBD2 (5 bases). This CDR3 contains 13 residues. The germline V gene encodes CDR1 SGHDT and CDR2 YYEEEE. Here the CDR3 reads CVSARQEAYEQYF. In nucleotides, the CDR3 is TGTGTCAGCGCAAGGCAGGAGGCCTACGAGCAGTACTTC.

V and J are TRBV6-6 and TRBJ2-5; D assignment may be TRBD1 or TRBD2 (5 bases each). Near its end, the DNA agrees better with TRBJ2-7, so the J call may be wrong. CDR1 MNHNY and CDR2 SVGAGI come from the germline V gene (reference sequence). The CDR3 extends over 12 amino acids. The CDR3 protein is CASRRGDYEQYF. The CDR3 DNA follows: TGTGCCAGCAGGAGGGGAGACTACGAGCAGTACTTC.

A word on this clonotype: A much bigger clone sits one base away, suggesting this may be a read error. The chain joins TRBV29-1 to TRBJ2-1; D uncertain. This CDR3 contains 12 residues. Looked up from germline, CDR1 is SQVTM and CDR2 is ANQGSEA. Trimming took 4 bases from V and 5 from J, leaving 9 bases between them. In DNA, the CDR3 is TGCAGCGTTGGCAAGCCGAACAATGAGCAGTTCTTC. Its protein product is CSVGKPNNEQFF.

There are a few counts of this clonotype. The chain is built from TRBV6-6 and TRBJ2-5; D possibly corresponds to TRBD1 (5 bases). The assigned J gene may be wrong: the sequence end matches TRBJ2-7 better. This CDR3 comprises 13 residues. The germline CDR1 and CDR2 sequences are MNHNY and SVGAGI (reference sequence). CDR3 bases: TGTGCCAGCAGTGCCTTAGACAGCCACGAGCAGTACTTC. Translated: CASSALDSHEQYF.

The V call is TRBV29-1, the J call TRBJ2-7, with D perhaps matching TRBD2 (5 bases). V was shortened by 7 bases and J by 6 bases, with 16 bases between the two germline ends. The CDR3 length is 12 residues. CDR1 and CDR2 from the germline V gene are SQVTM and ANQGSEA. CDR3 sequence: CSGLNTEGEQYF. Written as DNA, the CDR3 is TGCAGCGGCCTTAACACCGAGGGCGAGCAGTACTTC.

The chain is built from TRBV20-1 and TRBJ2-3, with 9 positions matching TRBD2. V was clipped by 6 bases and J by 5 bases; unmatched bases: 12. This CDR3 contains 15 residues. CDR1 DFQATT and CDR2 SNEGSKA come from the germline V gene (reference sequence). The CDR3 DNA is TGCAGTGCCGTGGAAGCGGGAGGAGGGGGAGATACGCAGTATTTT. Translated: CSAVEAGGGGDTQYF.

The chain is built from TRBV3-1 and TRBJ2-4; D perhaps matches TRBD1 (6 bases). The J call may be faulty, since TRBJ2-7 better matches the DNA end. This CDR3 is 15 amino acids long. The V gene's germline CDR1 is LGHDT and CDR2 YNNKEL (reference sequence). The CDR3 protein is CASSRGQSPPNEQYF. CDR3 nucleotide sequence: TGTGCCAGCAGCCGCGGACAGTCTCCTCCCAACGAGCAGTACTTC.

The rearrangement joins TRBV4-2 to TRBJ2-3, with 12 bases matching TRBD2. This CDR3 spans 17 amino acids. J was trimmed by 2 bases and V by 0 bases; bases with no gene match: 3. Germline CDR1 reads LGHNA; CDR2 reads YNFKEQ. This CDR3 is CASSQELAGGPTDTQYF. DNA of the CDR3: TGTGCCAGCAGCCAAGAACTAGCGGGAGGTCCCACAGATACGCAGTATTTT.

This chain joins TRBV20-1 and TRBJ1-4; 8 bases align to TRBD1. After removal of 2 bases from V and 0 bases from J, the junction contained 20 bases not matched to a gene. CDR1 is DFQATT, CDR2 SNEGSKA, per germline (reference sequence). The CDR3 has 21 amino acids. The chain's CDR3 is CSARPYRISGTGDTTNEKLFF. In nucleotides, the CDR3 is TGCAGTGCTAGACCCTACCGAATATCCGGGACAGGAGACACAACTAATGAAAAACTGTTTTTT.

The V call is TRBV20-1, the J call TRBJ2-2, with 9 nucleotides matching TRBD2. The CDR3 consists of 14 residues. J gave up 1 base and V 6 bases, and 3 bases lay outside the gene matches. Germline loops: CDR1 DFQATT, CDR2 SNEGSKA (reference sequence). CDR3 amino acids: CSATTSGNTGELFF. The CDR3 coding sequence is TGCAGTGCAACGACTAGCGGGAACACCGGGGAGCTGTTTTTT.

The chain combines TRBV4-2 with TRBJ1-2; TRBD1 matches 8 bases. Germline V gene data show CDR1 as LGHNA and CDR2 as YNFKEQ. V shed 0 bases, J shed 6 bases, and the junction held 9 bases outside the gene matches. The CDR3 runs to 16 residues. The DNA for the CDR3 is TGTGCCAGCAGCCAAGATTTATCGACAGGGGCCGATGGCTACACCTTC. Translating it yields CASSQDLSTGADGYTF.

The chain couples TRBV6-4 to TRBJ2-3; weak D call: TRBD1 (5 bases). This CDR3 contains 15 residues. V was pared by 1 base and J by 6 bases, with 14 bases between. Germline CDR1 reads MRHNA; CDR2 reads SNTAGT. The CDR3 sequence: CASSDWAGPLDTQYF. The CDR3 region has the DNA TGTGCCAGCAGTGACTGGGCAGGGCCTCTGGATACGCAGTATTTT.

This clonotype was found a few times. This CDR3 is CSVEIGTGPRDTQYF. CDR3 nucleotide sequence: TGCAGCGTTGAGATTGGGACAGGGCCACGAGATACGCAGTATTTT. The chain couples TRBV29-1 to TRBJ2-3; 9 bases match TRBD1. This CDR3 is built from 15 residues. The V and J ends lost 3 bases and 5 bases, in that order; junction bases with no gene match: 9. CDR1 is SQVTM and CDR2 is ANQGSEA in the germline V gene.

This clonotype was seen many times. The chain couples TRBV6-6 to TRBJ2-7; tentative D call: TRBD1 (5 bases). The V gene lost 0 bases and the J gene lost 0 bases, with 9 bases spanning the gap. The CDR3 consists of 15 residues. Germline CDR1 is MNHNY and CDR2 is SVGAGI (reference sequence). The CDR3 loop reads CASSYSTESSYEQYF. The CDR3 bases are TGTGCCAGCAGTTACTCGACAGAGAGCTCCTACGAGCAGTACTTC.

The genes are TRBV20-1 and TRBJ2-5; TRBD1 matches 7 bases. The J call may be incorrect, as the DNA end agrees better with TRBJ2-7. This CDR3 has 16 residues. CDR1 and CDR2 (germline): DFQATT, SNEGSKA (reference sequence). The chain's CDR3 is CSARDGSGTEHYEQYF. The CDR3 coding sequence is TGCAGTGCTAGAGATGGAAGTGGGACAGAACACTACGAGCAGTACTTC.

The chain is built from TRBV7-2 and TRBJ2-1; D perhaps matches TRBD1 (5 bases). Germline V CDR1 and CDR2: SGHTA, FQGNSA. Trimming took off 3 bases at V and 6 bases at J, with 12 bases between the two ends. This CDR3 is built from 14 residues. The CDR3 bases are TGTGCCAGCAGCTTCCCAGGGCTGGTCAATGAGCAGTTCTTC. Residues: CASSFPGLVNEQFF.

The gene calls are TRBV7-6 and TRBJ2-7; TRBD1 aligns across 7 bases. J gave up 3 bases and V 6 bases, and 14 bases lay outside the gene matches. Germline lookup yields CDR1 SGHVS and CDR2 FNYEAQ. CDR3 length equals 16 residues. The CDR3 region is CASSVLGQELFYEQYF. For the CDR3, the DNA is TGTGCCAGCAGTGTGTTAGGACAGGAGCTTTTCTACGAGCAGTACTTC.

This clonotype was seen at least ten times. The CDR3 DNA sequence: TGTGCCAGCAGCACCGGACTATATGGCTACACCTTC. Translated: CASSTGLYGYTF. The J gene is TRBJ1-2, the V gene TRBV6-2 or TRBV6-3; D is undetermined. Germline values: CDR1 MNHEY, CDR2 SVGEGT. The CDR3 has 12 residues. V lost 6 bases to trimming and J lost 5 bases, with 10 bases between them.